The TCR beta chain described here comes from a study of T cells after yellow fever vaccination. V was clipped by 2 bases and J by 7 bases, with 18 bases between them. CDR1 DFQATT and CDR2 SNEGSKA come from the germline V gene (reference sequence). The CDR3 consists of 14 residues. This clonotype has at least ten counts. TCRdb called the 5' RACE reads again in MiXCR, with one record for every CDR3 protein. Seen here are over 100,000 distinct CDR3 sequences, approximately 8.4% observed once, and the top ten hold about 25%. The TCR sequence derives from a young man who received the YFV17D yellow fever vaccine. The rearrangement links TRBV20-1 to TRBJ2-7; D ambiguous. The material was CD8+ T cells sorted from PBMCs, obtained 45 days after the yellow fever booster vaccination. The CDR3 region is CSARRPPAVAEQYF. For the CDR3, the DNA is TGCAGTGCTAGAAGACCACCCGCGGTTGCGGAGCAGTACTTC.